This TCR beta chain was found in a study of blood T cell repertoires in COVID-19. Study-level background: Samples taken during acute and convalescent COVID-19 were collected in the United States, Italy and Spain. Nucleic acid was either cDNA or gDNA, and it came from T cells, B-cell-depleted T cells, or PBMCs.

In the study's own analysis: It was from reference gene primer amplification that nucleated cell counts were estimated. The data were produced by immunoSEQ multiplex PCR, yet TCRdb's version contains in-frame clones alone and is incomplete. The D gene and trimming were derived from the DNA, and the V and J assignments and clone size from that table. The repertoire holds fewer than 350,000 clones, with roughly nine tenths as singletons. Recruited during active infection, patients (from Seattle) were subsequently followed longitudinally. The CDR3 loop spans 15 amino acids. V gave up 3 bases and J gave up 5 bases, with 11 bases separating them. CDR1 is KGHSH, CDR2 LQKENI, per germline.

The chain employs TRBV18 and TRBJ1-6; D possibly corresponds to TRBD1 (6 bases). The clonotype originates from a woman aged 60 to 75 with COVID-19, enrolled during active disease. The sample taken for sequencing was peripheral blood. The CDR3 loop is CASSPGQWNNSPLHF. The CDR3 DNA reads as TGTGCCAGCTCACCTGGACAGTGGAATAATTCACCCCTCCACTTT.